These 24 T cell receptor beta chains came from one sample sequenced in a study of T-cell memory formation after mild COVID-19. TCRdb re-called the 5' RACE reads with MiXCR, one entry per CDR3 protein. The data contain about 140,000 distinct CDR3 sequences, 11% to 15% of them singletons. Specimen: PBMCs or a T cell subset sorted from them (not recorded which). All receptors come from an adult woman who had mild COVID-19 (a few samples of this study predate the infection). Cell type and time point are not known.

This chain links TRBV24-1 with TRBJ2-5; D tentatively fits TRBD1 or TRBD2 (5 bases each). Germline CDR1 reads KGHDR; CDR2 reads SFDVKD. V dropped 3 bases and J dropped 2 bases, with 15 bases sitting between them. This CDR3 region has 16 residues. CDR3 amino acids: CATSDGTRGQQETQYF. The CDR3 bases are TGTGCCACCAGTGATGGAACACGGGGCCAACAAGAGACCCAGTACTTC.

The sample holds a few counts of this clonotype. The CDR3 bases are TGTGCCAGCAGCCCCGGACACTCCGCTAACTATGGCTACACCTTC. It is translated as CASSPGHSANYGYTF. J is TRBJ1-2 and V is TRBV7-3; tentative D call: TRBD1 (5 bases). CDR1 SGHTA and CDR2 FQGTGA come from the germline V gene. This CDR3 has 15 residues. The V end was cut by 5 bases, the J end by 0 bases, with 13 bases between. Looking up the rest from reference TRBV7-3 and TRBJ1-2 gives the full variable domain: GAGVSQTPSNKVTEKGKYVELRCDPISGHTALYWYRQSLGQGPEFLIYFQGTGAADDSGLPNDRFFAVRPEGSVSTLKIQRTERGDSAVYLCASSPGHSANYGYTFGSGTRLTVV.

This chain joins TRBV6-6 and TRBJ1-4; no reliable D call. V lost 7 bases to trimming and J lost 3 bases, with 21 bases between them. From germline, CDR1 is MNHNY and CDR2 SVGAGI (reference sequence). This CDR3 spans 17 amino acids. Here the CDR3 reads CASTVAQAFGPNEKLFF. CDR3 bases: TGTGCCAGCACCGTAGCCCAGGCGTTTGGGCCTAATGAAAAACTGTTTTTT.

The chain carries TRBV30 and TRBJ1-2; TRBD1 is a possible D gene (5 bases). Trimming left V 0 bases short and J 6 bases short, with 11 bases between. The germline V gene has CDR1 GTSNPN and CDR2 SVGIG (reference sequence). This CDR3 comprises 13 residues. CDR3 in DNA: TGTGCCTGGAGTGTAGGGACCTGGCATGGCTACACCTTC. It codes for CAWSVGTWHGYTF.

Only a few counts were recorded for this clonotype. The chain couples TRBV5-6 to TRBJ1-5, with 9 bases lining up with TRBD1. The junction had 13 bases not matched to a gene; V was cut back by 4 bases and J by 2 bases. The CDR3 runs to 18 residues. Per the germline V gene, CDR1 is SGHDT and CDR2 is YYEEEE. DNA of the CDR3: TGTGCCAGCAGCCACACTTTGGGGACAGGGATGGGCAATCAGCCCCAGCATTTT. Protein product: CASSHTLGTGMGNQPQHF.

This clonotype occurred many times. The CDR3 coding sequence is TGCAGTGCTAGAGGGCAGTTGAACACTGAAGCTTTCTTT. Residues: CSARGQLNTEAFF. The gene calls are TRBV20-1 and TRBJ1-1, with no clear D. Germline values: CDR1 DFQATT, CDR2 SNEGSKA (reference sequence). With 1 base removed from V and 0 bases from J, the gap between germline ends came to 6 bases. This CDR3 contains 13 residues.

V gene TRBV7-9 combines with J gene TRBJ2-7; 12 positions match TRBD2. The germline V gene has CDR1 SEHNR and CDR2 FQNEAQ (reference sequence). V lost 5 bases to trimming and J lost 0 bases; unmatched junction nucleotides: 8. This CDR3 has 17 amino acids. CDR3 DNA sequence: TGTGCCAGCAGCCATTCGCCGACTAGCGGGAGCTCCTACGAGCAGTACTTC. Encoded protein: CASSHSPTSGSSYEQYF.

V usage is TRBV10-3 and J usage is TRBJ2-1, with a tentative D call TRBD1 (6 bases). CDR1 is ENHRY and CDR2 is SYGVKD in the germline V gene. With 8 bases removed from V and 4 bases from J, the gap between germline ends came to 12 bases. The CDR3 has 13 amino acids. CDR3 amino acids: CAIQGIGYNEQFF. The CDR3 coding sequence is TGTGCCATCCAGGGGATTGGATACAATGAGCAGTTCTTC.

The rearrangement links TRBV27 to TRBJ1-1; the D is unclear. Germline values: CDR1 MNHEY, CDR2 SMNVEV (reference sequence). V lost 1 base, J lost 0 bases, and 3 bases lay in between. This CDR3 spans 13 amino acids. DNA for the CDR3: TGTGCCAGCAGTTTATTTATGAACACTGAAGCTTTCTTT. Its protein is CASSLFMNTEAFF.

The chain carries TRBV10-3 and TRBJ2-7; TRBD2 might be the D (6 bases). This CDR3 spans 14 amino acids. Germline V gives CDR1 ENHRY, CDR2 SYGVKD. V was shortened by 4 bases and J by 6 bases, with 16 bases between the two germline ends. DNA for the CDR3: TGTGCCATCAGTGGGTGGGACTTCGACGCCGAGCAGTACTTC. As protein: CAISGWDFDAEQYF.

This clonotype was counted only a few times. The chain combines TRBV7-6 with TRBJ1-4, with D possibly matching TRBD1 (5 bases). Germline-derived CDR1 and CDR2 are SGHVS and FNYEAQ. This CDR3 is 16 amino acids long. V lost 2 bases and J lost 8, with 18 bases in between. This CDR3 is CASSLSPPGTGEKLFF. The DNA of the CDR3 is TGTGCCAGCAGCTTAAGCCCTCCGGGGACGGGGGAAAAACTGTTTTTT.

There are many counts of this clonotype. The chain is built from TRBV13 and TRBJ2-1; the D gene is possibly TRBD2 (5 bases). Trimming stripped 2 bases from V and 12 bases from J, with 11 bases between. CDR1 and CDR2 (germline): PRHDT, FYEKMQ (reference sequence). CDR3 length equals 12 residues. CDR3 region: CASSLPPGRQFF. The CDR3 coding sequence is TGTGCCAGCAGCTTACCCCCGGGAAGGCAGTTCTTC. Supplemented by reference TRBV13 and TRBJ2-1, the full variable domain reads AAGVIQSPRHLIKEKRETATLKCYPIPRHDTVYWYQQGPGQDPQFLISFYEKMQSDKGSIPDRFSAQQFSDYHSELNMSSLELGDSALYFCASSLPPGRQFFGPGTRLTVL.

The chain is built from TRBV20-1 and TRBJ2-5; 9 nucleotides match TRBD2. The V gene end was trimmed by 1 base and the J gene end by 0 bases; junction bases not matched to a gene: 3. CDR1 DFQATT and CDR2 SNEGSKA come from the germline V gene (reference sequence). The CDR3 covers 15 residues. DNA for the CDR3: TGCAGTGCTAGAGTCCTAGCGGGGTACCAAGAGACCCAGTACTTC. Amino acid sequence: CSARVLAGYQETQYF.

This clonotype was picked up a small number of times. CDR3 amino acids: CASSQELDTQYF. The CDR3 region has the DNA TGTGCCAGCAGCCAAGAGTTAGATACGCAGTATTTT. The V and J genes are TRBV4-2 and TRBJ2-3; D is unresolved. CDR3 length: 12 residues. The germline gives CDR1 LGHNA, CDR2 YNFKEQ. V lost 0 bases, J lost 5 bases, and 3 bases lay in between.

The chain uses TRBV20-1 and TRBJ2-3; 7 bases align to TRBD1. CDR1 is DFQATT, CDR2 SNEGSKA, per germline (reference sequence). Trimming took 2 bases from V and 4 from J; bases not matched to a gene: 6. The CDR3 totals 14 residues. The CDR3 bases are TGCAGTGCTAGACTTTTAACAGGGGCAGATACGCAGTATTTT. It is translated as CSARLLTGADTQYF.

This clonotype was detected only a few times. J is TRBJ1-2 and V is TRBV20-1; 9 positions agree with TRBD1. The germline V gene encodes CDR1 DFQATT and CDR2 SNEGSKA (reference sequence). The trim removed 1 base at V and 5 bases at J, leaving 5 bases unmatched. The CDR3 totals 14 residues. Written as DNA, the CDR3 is TGCAGTGCTAGAGTTCCTGACAGGGGGTATGGCTACACCTTC. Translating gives CSARVPDRGYGYTF.

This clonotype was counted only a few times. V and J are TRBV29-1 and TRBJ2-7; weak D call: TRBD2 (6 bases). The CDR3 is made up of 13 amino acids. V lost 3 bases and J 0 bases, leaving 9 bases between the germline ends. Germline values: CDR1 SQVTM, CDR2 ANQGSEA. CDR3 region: CSVERGNSYEQYF. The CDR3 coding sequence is TGCAGCGTTGAGCGGGGCAACTCCTACGAGCAGTACTTC.

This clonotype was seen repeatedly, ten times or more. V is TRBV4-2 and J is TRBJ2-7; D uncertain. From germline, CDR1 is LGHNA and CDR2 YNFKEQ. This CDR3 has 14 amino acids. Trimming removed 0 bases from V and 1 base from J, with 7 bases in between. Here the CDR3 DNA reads TGTGCCAGCAGCCAAGAGCGGAGTTCCTACGAGCAGTACTTC. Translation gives CASSQERSSYEQYF.

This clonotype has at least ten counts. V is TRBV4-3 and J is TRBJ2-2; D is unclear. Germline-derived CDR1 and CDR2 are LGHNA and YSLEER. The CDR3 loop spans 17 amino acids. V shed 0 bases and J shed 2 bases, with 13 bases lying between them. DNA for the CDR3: TGCGCCAGCAGCCAAGAGAGTCGGGCCTCCAACACCGGGGAGCTGTTTTTT. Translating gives CASSQESRASNTGELFF.

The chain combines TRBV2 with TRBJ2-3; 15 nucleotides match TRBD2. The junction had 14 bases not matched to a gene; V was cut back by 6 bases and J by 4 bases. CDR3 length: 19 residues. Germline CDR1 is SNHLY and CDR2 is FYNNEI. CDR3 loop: CASSEGLAGGQSPADTQYF. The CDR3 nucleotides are TGTGCCAGCAGCGAGGGACTAGCGGGGGGCCAGAGCCCAGCAGATACGCAGTATTTT.

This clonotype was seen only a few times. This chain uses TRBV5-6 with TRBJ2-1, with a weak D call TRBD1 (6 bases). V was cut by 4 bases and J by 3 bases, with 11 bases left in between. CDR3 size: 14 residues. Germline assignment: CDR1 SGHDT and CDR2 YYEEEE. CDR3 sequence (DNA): TGTGCCAGCAGCCAGCAGGGGTACTACAATGAGCAGTTCTTC. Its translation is CASSQQGYYNEQFF.

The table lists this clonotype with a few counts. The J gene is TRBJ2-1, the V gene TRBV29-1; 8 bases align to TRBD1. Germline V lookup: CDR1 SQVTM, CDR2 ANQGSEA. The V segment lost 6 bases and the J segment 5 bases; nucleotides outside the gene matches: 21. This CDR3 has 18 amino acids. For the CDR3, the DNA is TGCAGCGTGCTAGGGGACAGGTATCCCAATTTTTCTAACAATGAGCAGTTCTTC. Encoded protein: CSVLGDRYPNFSNNEQFF.

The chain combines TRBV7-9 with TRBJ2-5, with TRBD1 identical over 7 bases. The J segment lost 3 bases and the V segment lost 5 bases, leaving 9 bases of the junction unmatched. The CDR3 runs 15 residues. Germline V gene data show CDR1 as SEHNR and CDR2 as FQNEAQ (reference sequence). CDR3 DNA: TGTGCCAGCAGCACCATGTACAGGGGAAAAGAGACCCAGTACTTC. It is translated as CASSTMYRGKETQYF.

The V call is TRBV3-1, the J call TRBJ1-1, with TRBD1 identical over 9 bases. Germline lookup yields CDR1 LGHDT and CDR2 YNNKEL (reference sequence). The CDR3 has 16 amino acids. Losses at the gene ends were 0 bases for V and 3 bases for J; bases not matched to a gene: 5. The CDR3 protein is CASSQERDRAYTEAFF. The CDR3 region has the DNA TGTGCCAGCAGCCAAGAAAGGGACAGGGCTTACACTGAAGCTTTCTTT.